The 28 T cell receptor beta chains presented below share a single source sample, sequenced in a study of T cell repertoires in cytomegalovirus infection. One entry per CDR3 protein, called by TCRdb with MiXCR from the reads. Of approximately 1,000,000 distinct CDR3 sequences in the sample, around a third were seen once. What these receptors recognize is not known. The sample was cultured CD8+ T cells from PBMCs, taken from culture after CMV antigen stimulation. These receptors came from a human donor in good health (CMV status not recorded). Some clones in this sample may be carry-over from other donors' samples.

The chain uses TRBV5-3 and TRBJ2-2; a weak D match, TRBD2 (5 bases). TRBV5-3 is placed among ORFs of uncertain function. This CDR3 contains 16 residues. Trimming pared 8 bases from V and 6 bases from J, leaving 23 bases between. CDR3 in DNA: TGTGCCAGCAGCGTGCCGCAGGCGGGTAGGGCCGGGGAGCTGTTTTTT. This translates into CASSVPQAGRAGELFF.

This clonotype has at least ten counts. The V call is TRBV7-6, the J call TRBJ1-5; TRBD1 matches at 7 bases. Germline V CDR1 and CDR2: SGHVS, FNYEAQ. This CDR3 contains 15 residues. Trimming cost V 2 bases and J 5 bases; bases outside gene matches: 6. The DNA for the CDR3 is TGTGCCAGCAGCTTAAACAGGGGTAGTTATCAGCCCCAGCATTTT. It translates to CASSLNRGSYQPQHF.

This rearrangement joins TRBV7-9 to TRBJ2-2; 9 bases align to TRBD2. CDR1 is SEHNR and CDR2 is FQNEAQ in the germline V gene (reference sequence). The CDR3 extends over 17 amino acids. V lost 4 bases to trimming and J lost 1 base; unmatched junction nucleotides: 7. CDR3 sequence reads: CASSSGLALVNTGELFF. DNA for the CDR3: TGTGCCAGCAGCTCGGGACTAGCCCTCGTGAACACCGGGGAGCTGTTTTTT.

In its sample, this clonotype was seen a few times. The chain links TRBV9 to TRBJ2-3; no reliable D call. The V end lost 4 bases, the J end lost 1 base, and 10 bases lay between the germline ends. Per germline, CDR1 SGDLS and CDR2 YYNGEE. The CDR3 has 14 amino acids. The CDR3 sequence is CASSSPLGTDTQYF. The DNA of the CDR3 is TGTGCCAGCAGCTCACCGCTGGGCACAGATACGCAGTATTTT.

The sample holds a few counts of this clonotype. The rearrangement uses TRBV7-9 and TRBJ2-5; no clear D. This CDR3 spans 14 amino acids. The germline CDR1 and CDR2 sequences are SEHNR and FQNEAQ (reference sequence). V shed 6 bases and J shed 2 bases, with 13 bases lying between them. The CDR3 loop is CASRIGLLQETQYF. CDR3 in DNA: TGTGCCAGCAGAATTGGGCTACTGCAAGAGACCCAGTACTTC.

This chain connects TRBV14 to TRBJ2-5; 10 positions match TRBD2. Germline-derived CDR1 and CDR2 are SGHDN and FVKESK. This CDR3 is built from 18 residues. V lost 1 base and J lost 1; bases outside the gene matches: 9. The CDR3 sequence: CASSQAVGLAGAQETQYF. In nucleotides, the CDR3 is TGTGCCAGCAGCCAAGCGGTGGGGCTAGCGGGGGCCCAAGAGACCCAGTACTTC.

This chain uses TRBV10-3 with TRBJ2-3, with D perhaps matching TRBD2 (6 bases). Germline-derived CDR1 and CDR2 are ENHRY and SYGVKD. The ends were cut back, 7 bases at V and 2 bases at J, with 10 bases in the middle. This CDR3 contains 13 residues. As DNA, the CDR3 is TGTGCCATCACAGGACTACTCACAGATACGCAGTATTTT. This gives the protein CAITGLLTDTQYF.

This chain links TRBV6-8 with TRBJ2-1; weak D call: TRBD1 (6 bases). The CDR3 spans 17 residues. From germline, CDR1 is MNHGY and CDR2 SAAAGT. The germline V and J ends were trimmed by 2 bases and 3 bases, with 17 bases remaining between them. This CDR3 is CASSYIVGRGGYNEQFF. Written as DNA, the CDR3 is TGTGCCAGCAGTTACATCGTAGGGAGAGGGGGCTACAATGAGCAGTTCTTC.

Many counts were recorded for this clonotype. V is TRBV7-9 and J is TRBJ2-1; D is undetermined. CDR3 length: 13 amino acids. Germline CDR1 reads SEHNR; CDR2 reads FQNEAQ (reference sequence). The V gene lost 5 bases and the J gene lost 5 bases, with 10 bases spanning the gap. The CDR3 nucleotides are TGTGCCAGCAGCCCCCCGATCCACAATGAGCAGTTCTTC. Amino acid sequence: CASSPPIHNEQFF.

The rearrangement uses TRBV19 and TRBJ2-3; no clear D. Germline V CDR1 and CDR2: LNHDA, SQIVND (reference sequence). The CDR3 contains 12 residues. Trimming left V 8 bases short and J 3 bases short, with 9 bases between. The DNA for the CDR3 is TGTGCCAGTGGTCGGTGGACAGATACGCAGTATTTT. Translated: CASGRWTDTQYF.

This clonotype was counted between two and nine times. V is TRBV4-1 and J is TRBJ1-2; a weak D match, TRBD1 (6 bases). Trimming removed 3 bases at V and 10 bases at J, with 12 bases between. Germline CDR1 reads MGHRA; CDR2 reads YSYEKL. The CDR3 has 12 amino acids. CDR3 nucleotide sequence: TGCGCCAGCAGCCATGTCTCAGGGGTCTACACCTTC. Its translation: CASSHVSGVYTF.

V usage is TRBV7-6 and J usage is TRBJ1-1, with 8 nucleotides matching TRBD1. The ends lost 7 bases at V and 3 bases at J; junction bases unmatched: 7. The CDR3 length is 14 residues. CDR1 and CDR2 (germline): SGHVS, FNYEAQ. The CDR3 DNA follows: TGTGCCAGCAACGACAGGGGTCTTTACACTGAAGCTTTCTTT. As protein: CASNDRGLYTEAFF.

The J gene is TRBJ2-4, the V gene TRBV7-6; D is undetermined. The ends were cut back, 1 base at V and 8 bases at J, with 15 bases in the middle. The CDR3 covers 15 residues. Looked up from germline, CDR1 is SGHVS and CDR2 is FNYEAQ. The CDR3 DNA is TGTGCCAGCAGCTTAGGCTACACGCTTGGGGACATTCAGTACTTC. It translates to CASSLGYTLGDIQYF.

To note about this clonotype: At one end, the junction sequence differs from germline, possibly due to a read error. The J gene is TRBJ1-1, the V gene TRBV9, with a possible D match to TRBD1 (6 bases). Germline lookup yields CDR1 SGDLS and CDR2 YYNGEE. This CDR3 region has 15 residues. CDR3 amino acids: CASSPSGQGSTEVFF. The CDR3 DNA is TGTGCCAGCAGCCCTTCAGGGCAGGGGAGCACTGAAGTTTTCTTT.

This clonotype was seen a handful of times. The CDR3 nucleotides are TGCGCCAGCAGCCAAGATAAGGGATGGGTCGGCTACACCTTC. Amino acids: CASSQDKGWVGYTF. The chain combines TRBV4-1 with TRBJ1-2; D gene unclear. This CDR3 contains 14 residues. Germline V gene lookup returns CDR1 MGHRA and CDR2 YSYEKL. Deletions cut 0 bases from V and 8 bases from J, with 13 bases between.

The gene calls are TRBV3-1 and TRBJ2-2, with TRBD1 matching over 8 bases. Trimming removed 2 bases from V and 4 bases from J; junction bases left unmatched: 3. CDR1 LGHDT and CDR2 YNNKEL come from the germline V gene (reference sequence). The CDR3 spans 15 residues. This chain's CDR3 is CASSQQGATTGELFF. The CDR3 bases are TGTGCCAGCAGCCAACAGGGGGCGACCACCGGGGAGCTGTTTTTT.

This clonotype was seen more than once but under ten times. The genes are TRBV10-3 and TRBJ2-3; no clear D gene. The CDR3 has 13 residues. Germline V lookup: CDR1 ENHRY, CDR2 SYGVKD. The V and J ends lost 8 bases and 4 bases respectively, with 13 bases between them. This chain's CDR3 is CAIGDLPPDTQYF. CDR3 nucleotides: TGTGCCATCGGCGACCTCCCCCCAGATACGCAGTATTTT.

The chain couples TRBV13 to TRBJ2-3; 13 nucleotides line up with TRBD2. The J segment lost 0 bases and the V segment lost 5 bases, leaving 17 bases of the junction unmatched. The germline V gene encodes CDR1 PRHDT and CDR2 FYEKMQ (reference sequence). The CDR3 runs 21 residues. CDR3 nucleotides: TGTGCCAGCAGCCCGCTATTCGAGACTAGCGGGGGGACCGATAGCACAGATACGCAGTATTTT. Amino acids: CASSPLFETSGGTDSTDTQYF.

This chain uses TRBV27 with TRBJ2-3; D may be TRBD2 (5 bases). Trimming stripped 2 bases from V and 2 bases from J, with 14 bases between. The CDR3 runs 16 residues. The germline V gene encodes CDR1 MNHEY and CDR2 SMNVEV (reference sequence). The CDR3 spells CASSLAGRRYTDTQYF. For the CDR3, the DNA is TGTGCCAGCAGTTTAGCCGGCCGGAGGTACACAGATACGCAGTATTTT.

This clonotype was recorded many times. The chain combines TRBV7-6 with TRBJ2-7; D uncertain. Germline V gene data show CDR1 as SGHVS and CDR2 as FNYEAQ. CDR3 length: 15 amino acids. V was shortened by 1 base and J by 1 base, with 11 bases between the two germline ends. DNA for the CDR3: TGTGCCAGCAGCTTAGAGCCCGCACCTTCCTACGAGCAGTACTTC. Its translation is CASSLEPAPSYEQYF.

For the CDR3, the DNA is TGTGCCAGCAGTTCGGGGGGGCGGTACGAGCAGTACGTC. Protein sequence: CASSSGGRYEQYV. The V and J genes are TRBV5-6 and TRBJ2-7; 8 positions match TRBD2. Per the germline V gene, CDR1 is SGHDT and CDR2 is YYEEEE. With V trimmed by 5 bases and J by 4 bases, 5 bases remained unmatched. The CDR3 contains 13 residues.

The chain employs TRBV6-6 and TRBJ2-7; 7 bases match TRBD1. The CDR3 has 13 residues. CDR1 is MNHNY, CDR2 SVGAGI, per germline (reference sequence). The V and J ends lost 8 bases and 5 bases, in that order; junction bases with no gene match: 9. CDR3 amino acids: CASEGAVGDEQYV. The DNA for the CDR3 is TGTGCCAGCGAGGGGGCAGTAGGCGACGAGCAGTACGTC.

This chain links TRBV7-2 with TRBJ1-6; D is ambiguous. Trimming pared 2 bases from V and 3 bases from J, leaving 14 bases between. Germline V lookup: CDR1 SGHTA, CDR2 FQGNSA. The CDR3 runs to 17 residues. The CDR3 DNA is TGTGCCAGCAGCTTATCGCGGGGTCCAGTCTATAATTCACCCCTCCACTTT. Protein sequence: CASSLSRGPVYNSPLHF.

This clonotype appeared once. The rearrangement links TRBV24-1 to TRBJ2-3; D is perhaps TRBD1 or TRBD2 (5 bases each). Germline V gene lookup returns CDR1 KGHDR and CDR2 SFDVKD. CDR3 length: 13 amino acids. Deletions cut 4 bases from V and 2 bases from J, with 6 bases between. CDR3 region: CATSDGATDTQYF. The DNA of the CDR3 is TGTGCCACCAGTGACGGGGCCACAGATACGCAGTATTTT.

About this clonotype itself: This clone may be a read error of a much larger clone one base away. V is TRBV7-6 and J is TRBJ1-1; D might be TRBD1 (5 bases). Per germline, CDR1 SGHVS and CDR2 FNYEAQ. Trimming shortened V by 4 bases and J by 11 bases, and 23 bases separated the two germline ends. The CDR3 covers 15 residues. Here the CDR3 reads CASSSSGAGRTWAFF. In nucleotides, the CDR3 is TGTGCCAGCAGCTCCTCCGGGGCAGGGAGGACGTGGGCTTTCTTT.

In its sample, this clonotype was seen a few times. V gene TRBV19 combines with J gene TRBJ1-6; 8 bases align to TRBD1. The CDR3 is 17 amino acids. The germline gives CDR1 LNHDA, CDR2 SQIVND (reference sequence). V lost 3 bases and J lost 14; bases outside the gene matches: 18. This CDR3 reads CASSIMGGQADRGTLHF. The CDR3 region has the DNA TGTGCCAGTAGTATTATGGGGGGACAGGCCGACCGAGGGACCCTCCACTTT.

This clonotype was recorded many times. The rearrangement uses TRBV7-2 and TRBJ2-1, with TRBD1 identical over 10 bases. V trimming: 0 bases; J trimming: 8 bases; junction bases outside the gene matches: 4. Germline V CDR1 and CDR2: SGHTA, FQGNSA. There are 15 residues in the CDR3. The CDR3 protein is CASSLAGGQGYEQFF. The DNA of the CDR3 is TGTGCCAGCAGCTTAGCGGGGGGACAGGGGTATGAGCAGTTCTTC.

Many counts were recorded for this clonotype. The chain couples TRBV3-1 to TRBJ2-6; D gene ambiguous. Trimming removed 1 base at V and 4 bases at J, with 11 bases between. CDR3 length: 16 amino acids. The germline gives CDR1 LGHDT, CDR2 YNNKEL (reference sequence). CDR3 sequence reads: CASSQGSGSGANVLTF. The CDR3 DNA follows: TGTGCCAGCAGCCAAGGGTCCGGGTCCGGGGCCAACGTCCTGACTTTC.